One sample yielded the 20 T cell receptor beta chains listed below, sequenced in a study of molecular identifiers for immune sequencing clone quantification. One entry per CDR3 protein results from TCRdb running MiXCR on the PCR reads. The table has some 590,000 distinct CDR3 sequences, around 25% seen once. The source material was naive CD8+ T cells from blood, with Jurkat cell RNA spiked in. Subset given: FACS-sorted CD8+CD4-CCR7+CD45RA+ naive T cells. The source of these receptors is a human donor in good health. Some libraries in this study had Jurkat cell RNA spiked in.

Comment on this clonotype: Possible read error: a much larger clone is one base away. The chain has TRBV7-9 and TRBJ1-4; perhaps TRBD1 as D (6 bases). CDR1 is SEHNR and CDR2 is FQNEAQ in the germline V gene (reference sequence). The CDR3 is 13 amino acids. The CDR3 coding sequence is TGTGCCAGCAAGGAGGGGGGAAAGAGAAAACTGCTTTTT. Translating it yields CASKEGGKRKLLF.

This clonotype was seen repeatedly, ten times or more. The chain couples TRBV20-1 to TRBJ1-6; TRBD1 might be the D (6 bases). CDR1 and CDR2 (germline): DFQATT, SNEGSKA (reference sequence). The CDR3 runs to 15 residues. Between the trimmed V and J ends, which lost 0 bases and 10 bases, there was a span of 16 bases. The CDR3 bases are TGCAGTGCTAGAGATGTTACAGGGTGGGACTCACCCCTCCACTTT. Protein sequence: CSARDVTGWDSPLHF.

This clonotype was found many times. V is TRBV19 and J is TRBJ1-5; tentative D call: TRBD1 (5 bases). Germline loops: CDR1 LNHDA, CDR2 SQIVND (reference sequence). With 8 bases removed from V and 6 bases from J, the gap between germline ends came to 11 bases. CDR3 length: 12 residues. The CDR3 region has the DNA TGTGCCAGTGACCAGGGAGGTCAGCCCCAGCATTTT. Its protein is CASDQGGQPQHF.

Worth noting for this clonotype: No conserved phenylalanine or tryptophan ends this CDR3, so it is likely a read error. The rearrangement links TRBV11-2 to TRBJ2-7; D perhaps matches TRBD1 (6 bases). The CDR3 extends over 13 amino acids. V lost 5 bases and J lost 4, with 12 bases in between. CDR1 is SGHAT, CDR2 FQNNGV, per germline. CDR3 bases: TGTGCCAGCAGCCCTGGACAGTTGTACGAGCAGTACTCC. Translation gives CASSPGQLYEQYS.

Many counts were recorded for this clonotype. This sequence joins TRBV13 and TRBJ2-3, with D maybe TRBD2 (7 bases). The CDR3 extends over 15 amino acids. Germline V gene data show CDR1 as PRHDT and CDR2 as FYEKMQ (reference sequence). The V end was cut by 3 bases, the J end by 3 bases, with 13 bases between. The DNA for the CDR3 is TGTGCCAGCAGCTTCCGGGGGGCGGTAACAGATACGCAGTATTTT. This encodes CASSFRGAVTDTQYF.

This clonotype turned up a few times. The chain combines TRBV6-5 with TRBJ2-1; weak D call: TRBD2 (6 bases). V lost 6 bases, J lost 3 bases, and 18 bases lay in between. The CDR3 length is 16 residues. The germline V gene encodes CDR1 MNHEY and CDR2 SVGAGI. CDR3 in DNA: TGTGCCAGCAGACCCACGGCGGGGAGCCTCTACAATGAGCAGTTCTTC. Translating gives CASRPTAGSLYNEQFF.

The chain carries TRBV4-3 and TRBJ1-2, with 8 bases lining up with TRBD1. The germline V gene has CDR1 LGHNA and CDR2 YSLEER. V gave up 0 bases and J gave up 4 bases; unmatched junction bases: 4. This CDR3 is 15 amino acids long. The DNA for the CDR3 is TGCGCCAGCAGCCAAGAGGCCAGGGGGCGCTATGGCTACACCTTC. Translated: CASSQEARGRYGYTF.

This sequence joins TRBV11-2 and TRBJ2-3, with D perhaps being TRBD1 or TRBD2 (5 bases each). This CDR3 is 13 amino acids long. Trimming removed 5 bases from V and 2 bases from J, with 8 bases in between. Germline V lookup: CDR1 SGHAT, CDR2 FQNNGV. CDR3 residues: CASSPGLTDTQYF. Here the CDR3 DNA reads TGTGCCAGCAGCCCGGGGCTCACAGATACGCAGTATTTT.

This clonotype showed up many times. The chain is built from TRBV20-1 and TRBJ1-5; TRBD1 is a possible D gene (5 bases). Per germline, CDR1 DFQATT and CDR2 SNEGSKA (reference sequence). The CDR3 spans 13 residues. This CDR3 reads CRGRGRSNQPQHF. CDR3 sequence (DNA): TGCAGGGGGCGGGGTAGGAGCAATCAGCCCCAGCATTTT.

This clonotype showed up just a few times. The chain employs TRBV4-3 and TRBJ1-2, with D maybe TRBD1 (5 bases). Germline V gives CDR1 LGHNA, CDR2 YSLEER. The CDR3 extends over 18 amino acids. V lost 0 bases, J lost 0 bases, and 17 bases lay in between. The CDR3 reads CASSQETVTALSNYGYTF. Written as DNA, the CDR3 is TGCGCCAGCAGCCAAGAAACCGTGACAGCACTTTCTAACTATGGCTACACCTTC.

This clonotype was seen a handful of times. This chain uses TRBV11-2 with TRBJ1-2; 10 positions agree with TRBD1. Germline trimming cut 5 bases from V and 5 bases from J; bases unmatched to any gene: 5. Germline loops: CDR1 SGHAT, CDR2 FQNNGV. The CDR3 runs to 14 residues. The CDR3, as DNA: TGTGCCAGCAGCGTTCGACAGGGGGCTTATGGCTACACCTTC. It is translated as CASSVRQGAYGYTF.

There are a few counts of this clonotype. V is TRBV27 and J is TRBJ1-2, with D possibly being TRBD1 (5 bases). CDR3 length: 15 amino acids. Between the trimmed V and J ends, which lost 3 bases and 8 bases, there was a span of 19 bases. From germline, CDR1 is MNHEY and CDR2 SMNVEV (reference sequence). CDR3: CASSFGGLGTWGYTF. The CDR3 DNA follows: TGTGCCAGCAGTTTTGGTGGACTGGGGACTTGGGGCTACACCTTC.

The DNA for the CDR3 is TGTGCCAGCAGCTTCGGACAGGGGTTTGAGACCCAGTACTTC. It is translated as CASSFGQGFETQYF. The V and J genes are TRBV5-4 and TRBJ2-5; TRBD1 matches 9 bases. V was pared by 2 bases and J by 5 bases, with 4 bases of the junction left unmatched. This CDR3 comprises 14 residues. Germline loops: CDR1 SGHNT, CDR2 YYREEE (reference sequence).

This chain joins TRBV18 and TRBJ2-1; no clear D. CDR3 length: 12 residues. Germline CDR1 and CDR2: KGHSH and LQKENI. The V end was cut by 5 bases, the J end by 8 bases, with 10 bases between. The CDR3 protein is CASSSGPDEQFF. The DNA for the CDR3 is TGTGCCAGCTCATCAGGACCCGATGAGCAGTTCTTC.

The chain combines TRBV4-1 with TRBJ2-1; 7 bases map to TRBD2. CDR1 is MGHRA and CDR2 is YSYEKL in the germline V gene. There are 17 residues in the CDR3. With 0 bases clipped from V and 5 bases from J, the junction kept 10 bases outside the gene matches. CDR3: CASSQDNSLAANNEQFF. The DNA for the CDR3 is TGCGCCAGCAGCCAAGATAACTCTCTAGCGGCAAACAATGAGCAGTTCTTC.

This clonotype has only a few counts. The V gene is TRBV4-1, the J gene TRBJ2-3; the D gene is possibly TRBD2 (6 bases). Trimming shortened V by 0 bases and J by 0 bases, and 7 bases separated the two germline ends. CDR3 length: 15 residues. The germline gives CDR1 MGHRA, CDR2 YSYEKL. The CDR3 sequence is CASSQEAGSTDTQYF. CDR3 sequence (DNA): TGCGCCAGCAGCCAAGAGGCGGGGAGCACAGATACGCAGTATTTT.

Ten or more counts support this clonotype. The V gene is TRBV4-1, the J gene TRBJ1-4; the match to TRBD1 covers 7 bases. The junction had 3 bases not matched to a gene; V was cut back by 0 bases and J by 5 bases. This CDR3 region has 15 residues. CDR1 and CDR2 (germline): MGHRA, YSYEKL. CDR3 bases: TGCGCCAGCAGCCAAGACGGGACAGAGAATGAAAAACTGTTTTTT. This gives the protein CASSQDGTENEKLFF.

The rearrangement uses TRBV11-2 and TRBJ1-1; D gene ambiguous. The length of the CDR3 is 13 residues. V was pared by 1 base and J by 8 bases, with 11 bases between. The germline V gene has CDR1 SGHAT and CDR2 FQNNGV. The CDR3 here is CASSLVGSWEAFF. The CDR3 bases are TGTGCCAGCAGCTTAGTAGGTAGCTGGGAAGCTTTCTTT.

This clonotype occurred a few times. The CDR3 sequence is CASSPHRDEQFF. CDR3 DNA: TGTGCCAGCAGCCCCCATCGGGATGAGCAGTTCTTC. The chain carries TRBV7-9 and TRBJ2-1; D is undetermined. The V and J ends lost 5 bases and 8 bases respectively, with 10 bases between them. There are 12 residues in the CDR3. Germline CDR1 SEHNR, CDR2 FQNEAQ (reference sequence).

This clonotype was observed at least ten times. V usage is TRBV7-9 and J usage is TRBJ1-5; a possible D gene is TRBD1 (5 bases). V was clipped by 1 base and J by 4 bases, with 14 bases between them. CDR3 size: 16 residues. CDR1 SEHNR and CDR2 FQNEAQ come from the germline V gene (reference sequence). Written as DNA, the CDR3 is TGTGCCAGCAGCTTAGGCCCCAGGGATTGGAATCAGCCCCAGCATTTT. Amino acid sequence: CASSLGPRDWNQPQHF.